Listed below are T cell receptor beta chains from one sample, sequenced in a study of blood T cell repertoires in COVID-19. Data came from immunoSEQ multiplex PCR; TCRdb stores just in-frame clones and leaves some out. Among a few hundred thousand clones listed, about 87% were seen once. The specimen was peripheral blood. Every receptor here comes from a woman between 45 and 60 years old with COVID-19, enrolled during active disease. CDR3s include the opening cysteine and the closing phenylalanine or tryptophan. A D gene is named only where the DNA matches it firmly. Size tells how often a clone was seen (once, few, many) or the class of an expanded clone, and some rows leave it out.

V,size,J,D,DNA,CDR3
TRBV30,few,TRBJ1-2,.,TGTGCCTGGAGGCCCAGTGGATCGGGGGGCTACACCTTC,CAWRPSGSGGYTF
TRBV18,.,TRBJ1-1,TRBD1,TGTGCCAGCTCACCACTGACCGGGACAGGGGGCAGGAACACTGAAGCTTTCTTT,CASSPLTGTGGRNTEAFF
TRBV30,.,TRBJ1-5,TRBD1,TGTGCCTGGGGATCCGGGACAGGGAGTCAGCCCCAGCATTTT,CAWGSGTGSQPQHF
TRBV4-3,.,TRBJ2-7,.,TGCGCCAGCAGCCAAGAAATCCGGTACGAGCAGTACTTC,CASSQEIRYEQYF
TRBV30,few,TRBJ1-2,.,TGTGCCTGTCTTAAAGACTCTAACTATGGCTACACCTTC,CACLKDSNYGYTF
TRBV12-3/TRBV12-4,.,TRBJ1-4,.,TGTGCCAGCAAAGAGCGGGAAAAACTGTTTTTT,CASKEREKLFF
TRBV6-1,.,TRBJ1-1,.,TGTGCCAGCAGTGAATGGGTTCGCGGTGACGCTTTCTTT,CASSEWVRGDAFF
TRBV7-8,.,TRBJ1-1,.,TGTGCCAGCAGCTCTCCCTCGAACACTGAAGCTTTCTTT,CASSSPSNTEAFF
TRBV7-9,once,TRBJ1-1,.,TGTGCCAGCAGTGGAGTCCGTGGCACTGAAGCTTTCTTT,CASSGVRGTEAFF
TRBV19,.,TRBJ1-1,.,TGTGCCAGTAGTACAGGGCGAACTGAAGCTTTCTTT,CASSTGRTEAFF
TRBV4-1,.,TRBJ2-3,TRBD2,TGCGCCAGCAGCCAAGGTGGACTAGCGTATATCACAGATACGCAGTATTTT,CASSQGGLAYITDTQYF
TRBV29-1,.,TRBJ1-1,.,TGCAGCGTTGTCCCCGTGACAGGACCGAACACTGAAGCTTTCTTT,CSVVPVTGPNTEAFF
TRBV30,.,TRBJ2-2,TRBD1,TGTGCCTGGAGGACAGGGGGGTCGGTTACCGGGGAGCTGTTTTTT,CAWRTGGSVTGELFF
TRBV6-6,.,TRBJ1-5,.,TGTGCCAGCAGTTACTCGACAGTCAATCAGCCCCAGCATTTT,CASSYSTVNQPQHF
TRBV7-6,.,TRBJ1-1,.,TGTGCCAGCAGCTTAGATCCTCAGGGAGGCACTGAAGCTTTCTTT,CASSLDPQGGTEAFF
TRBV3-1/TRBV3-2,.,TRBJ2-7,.,TGTGCCAGCAGCCAACGAAAGCAAGACTACGAGCAGTACTTC,CASSQRKQDYEQYF
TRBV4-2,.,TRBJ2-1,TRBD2,TGTGCCAGCAGCCAAGTTTTCGGGACTAGCGGGAGAAATGAGCAGTTCTTC,CASSQVFGTSGRNEQFF
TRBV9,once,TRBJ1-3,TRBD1,TGTGCCAGCAGCGTAGAGGGACAGGTATCTGGAAACACCATATATTTT,CASSVEGQVSGNTIYF
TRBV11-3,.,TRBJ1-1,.,TGTGCCAGCAGCCCGGACATTGGGGGGACTGAAGCTTTCTTT,CASSPDIGGTEAFF
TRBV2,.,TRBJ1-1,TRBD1,TGTGCCAGCAGCGGACAGGGGACTAACACTGAAGCTTTCTTT,CASSGQGTNTEAFF
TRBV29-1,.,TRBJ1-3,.,TGCAGCGTTGCCGACAGCGGAAACACCATATATTTT,CSVADSGNTIYF
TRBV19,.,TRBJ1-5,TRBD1,TGTGCCAGTAGTCGACAGGGCCCCCAGCCCCAGCATTTT,CASSRQGPQPQHF
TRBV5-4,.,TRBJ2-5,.,TGTGCCAGCAGCCGTGGAGGACCTCAAGAGACCCAGTACTTC,CASSRGGPQETQYF
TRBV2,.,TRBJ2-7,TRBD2,TGTGCCAGCAGTGAAAGGTGGTCTAGCGGGATCTCCGAGCAGTACTTC,CASSERWSSGISEQYF
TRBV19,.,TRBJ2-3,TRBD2,TGTGCCAGTTCCCTAGCGGGGTTGACAGATACGCAGTATTTT,CASSLAGLTDTQYF
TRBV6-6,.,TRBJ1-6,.,TGTGCCAGCAGTTACTCGGGGCGGTTTAATTCACCCCTCCACTTT,CASSYSGRFNSPLHF
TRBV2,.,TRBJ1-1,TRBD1,TGTGCCAGCACCCGACAGGGTGGGTCGGTTACTGAAGCTTTCTTT,CASTRQGGSVTEAFF
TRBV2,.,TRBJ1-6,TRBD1,TGTGCCAGTCTTGGGACAGGGTGGACGTGGGATAATTCACCCCTCCACTTT,CASLGTGWTWDNSPLHF
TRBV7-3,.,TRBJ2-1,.,TGTGCCAGCAGCCTACGGGACAATGAGCAGTTCTTC,CASSLRDNEQFF
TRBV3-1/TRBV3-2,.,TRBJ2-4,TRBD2,TGTGCCAGCAGTCTAAGACTACTAGCGTCCGAGAAAGGTAACATTCAGTACTTC,CASSLRLLASEKGNIQYF
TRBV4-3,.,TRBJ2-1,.,TGCGCCAGCAGCCTCCGACAGCTTAGGAGTGAGCAGTTCTTC,CASSLRQLRSEQFF
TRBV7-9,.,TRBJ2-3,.,TGTGCCAGCAGCTCGGGGGACCGCTTGAGCACAGATACGCAGTATTTT,CASSSGDRLSTDTQYF